The clone carrying this T cell receptor (beta chain) was picked up a small number of times. These data originate in a study of regulatory T cells in long-lasting Graves disease. J was trimmed by 8 bases and V by 6 bases; bases with no gene match: 4. The germline CDR1 and CDR2 sequences are DFQATT and SNEGSKA (reference sequence). This CDR3 has 11 amino acids. Construction of TCR beta libraries relied on iRepertoire HTBI primers and on Arm-PCR targeting CDR3 regions. How the authors handled the data: Looking across samples, the authors found approximately 60 TRBV and 13 to 15 TRBJ segments. One entry per CDR3 protein results from TCRdb running MiXCR on the multiplex PCR reads. The V and J calls and clone size are TCRdb's, not the authors'. The sample includes 350,000 to 450,000 distinct CDR3 sequences, 15% seen only once; the top ten take over 7.5%. The time point denotes: newly diagnosed GD, antithyroid drugs for less than 3 months. RNA isolated from PBMCs was used to make the TCR library.

This sample was shared with a second study, whose subject was T cells in Graves' hyperthyroidism and ophthalmopathy. This second report adds: It was considered stable Graves' hyperthyroidism when ophthalmopathy did not progress within 18 months. Within blood appeared most thyroid clonotypes that had expanded above 0.001. Model predictions of ophthalmopathy came a median approximately seven months before onset.

Sequencing was performed on peripheral blood mononuclear cells (PBMCs), taken at new diagnosis, from a patient treated with antithyroid drugs. The chain has TRBV20-1 and TRBJ2-1; TRBD2 aligns across 7 bases. The sequence was obtained from a woman in her 40s with Graves disease. The CDR3 sequence is CSATGLDEQFF. In nucleotides, the CDR3 is TGCAGTGCAACAGGACTAGATGAGCAGTTCTTC.